This is a list of T cell receptor beta chains from one sample in a study of T cell repertoires and HLA-DP antigens. The repertoire was sequenced with immunoSEQ multiplex PCR; TCRdb's copy has only in-frame clones and lacks some. The repertoire has roughly 110,000 clones, around 93% of them found once; the top ten carry approximately 0.29%. No antigen has been assigned to these receptors. The specimen was CD4+ T cells from PBMCs. The receptor source for this set is a woman aged 18-29 years in good health and CMV-seronegative. The CDR3 runs from the conserved cysteine through the conserved F or W. Part of the rows lack a size; the others show once, few, many or a class for expanded clones.

>TRBV6-1|NA
CASSSRDRGSYEQYF
>TRBV5-1|once
CASSFSGGQGNEQFF
>TRBV2|NA
CASSPPGTGIETQYF
>TRBV7-2|NA
CASSLAGPYNEQFF
>TRBV7-2|NA
CASSPTGHHQETQYF
>TRBV7-2|NA
CASSPVGGETQYF
>TRBV5-1|NA
CASSRDPLGTDTQYF
>TRBV7-3|NA
CASSQTGNANEKLFF
>TRBV5-5|NA
CASSMTDTQYF
>TRBV11-2|NA
CASSLAGGSGRANNEQFF
>TRBV4-1|NA
CASSQGEAGGTYEQYF
>TRBV11-2|NA
CASSLGLIPNTGELFF
>TRBV11-2|NA
CASSFADRGRAYGYTF
>TRBV27|few
CASSYKGGNTIYF
>TRBV28|NA
CASSSPIRNEQFF
>TRBV6-6|NA
CASSYDEVNTEAFF
>TRBV5-1|NA
CASTYRTGSYNEQFF
>TRBV12-5|NA
CARGGGPSGANVLTF
>TRBV18|NA
CASSPVVEKLFF
>TRBV27|NA
CASSFRQGSYEQYF
>TRBV11-1|medium-sized
CASSLGVNQPQHF
>TRBV2|NA
CASSRQVDTQYF
>TRBV6-1|few
CASSLGLAPDTQYF
>TRBV28|NA
CASSLRVPYEQYF
>TRBV7-9|NA
CASSFGSVNTEAFF
>TRBV28|NA
CASSPQGQGNQPQHF
>TRBV11-2|NA
CASSLGDSPYNEQFF
>TRBV5-4|NA
CASSSLWDRGLRNYGYTF
>TRBV27|NA
CASSPKTGVDTEAFF
>TRBV4-2|NA
CASSLPGQGSDTQYF
>TRBV2|few
CASRATSGESGELFF
>TRBV18|NA
CASSPGAGAEAQYF
>TRBV19|NA
CASSMVSVGGTEAFF
>TRBV6-5|NA
CASSGQGQMNTEAFF
>TRBV6-1|NA
CASSRDRAGGYTF
>TRBV29-1|NA
CSVGQGAGETQYF
>TRBV11-1|NA
CASSFEAKANYGYTF
>TRBV11-2|NA
CASSRDGSYEQYF
>TRBV4-1|NA
CASSRGLAGGTSYEQFF
>TRBV7-3|NA
CASSLRVDNEQFF
>TRBV6-1|NA
CASSEAPRSGNQPQHF
>TRBV4-1|NA
CASSQVAGPPLAFF
>TRBV25-1|NA
CASSDAGDNTGELFF
>TRBV2|NA
CASSGGYYNEQFF
>TRBV6-1|NA
CASTRGRTDTQYF
>TRBV27|NA
CASSARLGSYNEQFF
>TRBV18|NA
CASSATGVEKLFF
>TRBV6-4|NA
CASSDQAGSYNEQFF
>TRBV18|NA
CASSHGRSYEQYF
>TRBV28|NA
CASKLGVTEAFF
>TRBV5-6|NA
CASSFWKGLVKNIQYF
>TRBV19|NA
CASSQGDLGETQYF
>TRBV18|NA
CASSTSAPHF
>TRBV12-5|NA
CASGLGRGKTSGNGTDTQYF
>TRBV2|NA
CASSELAAKNIQYF
>TRBV5-4|NA
CASSSVPSYNEQFF
>TRBV2|NA
CASSPFGRRGSDTQYF
>TRBV10-1|NA
CASSEASGYGYTF
>TRBV5-1|NA
CASSLRTSGSLRETQYF
>TRBV6-4|NA
CASSGDLRGEQFF